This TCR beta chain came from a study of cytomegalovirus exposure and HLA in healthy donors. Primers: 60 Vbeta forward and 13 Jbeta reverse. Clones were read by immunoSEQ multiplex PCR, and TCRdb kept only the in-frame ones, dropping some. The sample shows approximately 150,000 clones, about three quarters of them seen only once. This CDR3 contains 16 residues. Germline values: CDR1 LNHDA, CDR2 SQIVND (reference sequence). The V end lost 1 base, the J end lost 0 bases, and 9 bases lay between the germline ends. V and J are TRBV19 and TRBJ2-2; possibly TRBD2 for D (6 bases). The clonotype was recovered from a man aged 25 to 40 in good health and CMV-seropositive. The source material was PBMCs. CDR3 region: CASSIAGVPNTGELFF. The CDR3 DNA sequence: TGTGCCAGTAGTATAGCGGGAGTGCCGAACACCGGGGAGCTGTTTTTT.